Below are 7 T cell receptor beta chains sequenced from a single sample in a study of post-analysis software for immune sequencing data. For these TCRs, the target antigens are not known. cDNA libraries of TCR beta carried unique molecular identifiers. From the PCR reads, TCRdb called clonotypes with MiXCR, one entry per CDR3 protein. The table lists more than 500,000 distinct CDR3 sequences, roughly 34% of them singletons. Study-level points and caveats: Five TRBV segments (TRBV5-6, TRBV5-1 and TRBV20-1 among them) occurred more frequently in patients than in controls.

The sample taken for sequencing was blood. Source of these receptors: a girl under 18 with multiple sclerosis.

This clonotype was detected a few times. The chain has TRBV29-1 and TRBJ2-3, with D maybe TRBD2 (5 bases). V lost 6 bases, J lost 6 bases, and 7 bases lay in between. This CDR3 has 10 amino acids. Germline V CDR1 and CDR2: SQVTM, ANQGSEA. The CDR3 spells CSVTGDTQYF. DNA of the CDR3: TGCAGCGTGACGGGGGATACGCAGTATTTT.

This clonotype was counted a few times. The DNA of the CDR3 is TGTGCCAGCAGCGTGGGACAGTTTGCAACTAATGAAAAACTGTTTTTT. Translated: CASSVGQFATNEKLFF. The rearrangement links TRBV5-4 to TRBJ1-4; 7 bases are shared with TRBD1. The germline V gene encodes CDR1 SGHNT and CDR2 YYREEE (reference sequence). Trimming at V came to 4 bases and at J to 0 bases, leaving 6 bases not matched to a gene. The CDR3 totals 16 residues.

The table lists this clonotype with a few counts. The chain uses TRBV5-1 and TRBJ2-7; 9 bases map to TRBD1. V gave up 4 bases and J gave up 6 bases; unmatched junction bases: 8. Germline assignment: CDR1 SGHRS and CDR2 YFSETQ. The CDR3 length is 14 residues. CDR3 sequence (DNA): TGCGCCAGCAGCCCGGGACAGGGCGGATTCGAGCAGTACTTC. This encodes CASSPGQGGFEQYF.

A remark on this clonotype: A read error may produce the germline difference seen at one junction end. The chain is built from TRBV15 and TRBJ2-3, with unresolved D. The CDR3 extends over 13 amino acids. The germline CDR1 and CDR2 sequences are LNHNV and YYDKDF (reference sequence). The CDR3 here is CATSRPPGDMQYF. CDR3 nucleotides: TGTGCCACCAGTCGACCCCCCGGAGATATGCAGTATTTT. Full variable domain (missing parts from reference TRBV15 and TRBJ2-3): DAMVIQNPRYQVTQFGKPVTLSCSQTLNHNVMYWYQQKSSQAPKLLFHYYDKDFNNEADTPDNFQSRRPNTSFCFLDIRSPGLGDTAMYLCATSRPPGDMQYFGPGTRLTVL.

V gene TRBV12-3 or TRBV12-4 combines with J gene TRBJ2-3; 7 bases align to TRBD1. This CDR3 region has 14 residues. Germline trimming cut 6 bases from V and 4 bases from J; bases unmatched to any gene: 7. CDR3 loop: CASSQTTGSDTQYF. CDR3 nucleotides: TGTGCCAGCAGCCAAACGACAGGGTCAGATACGCAGTATTTT.

V usage is TRBV5-1 and J usage is TRBJ1-2; D call uncertain. The V end was cut by 3 bases, the J end by 2 bases, with 11 bases between. The CDR3 is 14 residues long. The V gene's germline CDR1 is SGHRS and CDR2 YFSETQ. The CDR3 loop reads CASSWGEANYGYTF. As DNA, the CDR3 is TGCGCCAGCAGCTGGGGAGAGGCCAACTATGGCTACACCTTC.

To note about this clonotype: Its ends do not fully match the called genes, so a read error is possible. This sequence joins TRBV4-1 and TRBJ2-1; tentatively, D is TRBD2 (5 bases). The CDR3 length is 16 residues. Germline loops: CDR1 MGHRA, CDR2 YSYEKL. This chain's CDR3 is CASSQGSPGLYNVQFF. The CDR3 region has the DNA TGCGCCAGCAGCCAAGGATCCCCTGGACTCTACAATGTGCAGTTCTTC.